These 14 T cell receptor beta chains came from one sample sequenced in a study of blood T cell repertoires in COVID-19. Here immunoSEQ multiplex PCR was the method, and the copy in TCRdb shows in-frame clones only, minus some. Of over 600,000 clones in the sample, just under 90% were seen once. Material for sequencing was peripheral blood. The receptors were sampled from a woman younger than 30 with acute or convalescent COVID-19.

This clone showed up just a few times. CDR3 bases: TGTGCCAGCAGCCAAGCTTCCGGGGATACTGAAGCTTTCTTT. This sequence encodes CASSQASGDTEAFF. The rearrangement uses TRBV4-2 and TRBJ1-1, with D unclear. From germline, CDR1 is LGHNA and CDR2 YNFKEQ. This CDR3 is built from 14 residues. Trimming cost V 1 base and J 5 bases, with 11 bases left between them.

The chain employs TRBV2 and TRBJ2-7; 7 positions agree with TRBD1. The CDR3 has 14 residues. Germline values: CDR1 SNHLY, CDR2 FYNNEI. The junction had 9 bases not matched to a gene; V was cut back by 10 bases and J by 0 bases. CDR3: CANKADRVSYEQYF. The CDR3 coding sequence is TGTGCCAACAAAGCCGACAGGGTCTCCTACGAGCAGTACTTC. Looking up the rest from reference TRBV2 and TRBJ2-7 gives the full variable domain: EPEVTQTPSHQVTQMGQEVILRCVPISNHLYFYWYRQILGQKVEFLVSFYNNEISEKSEIFDDQFSVERPDGSNFTLKIRSTKLEDSAMYFCANKADRVSYEQYFGPGTRLTVT.

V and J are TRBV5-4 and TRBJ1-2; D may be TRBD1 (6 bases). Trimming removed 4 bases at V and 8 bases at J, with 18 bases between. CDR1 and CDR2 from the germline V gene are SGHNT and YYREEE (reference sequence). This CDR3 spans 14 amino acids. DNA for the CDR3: TGTGCCAGCAGCGCCGACAGGACGGGGTGGGGCTACACCTTC. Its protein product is CASSADRTGWGYTF.

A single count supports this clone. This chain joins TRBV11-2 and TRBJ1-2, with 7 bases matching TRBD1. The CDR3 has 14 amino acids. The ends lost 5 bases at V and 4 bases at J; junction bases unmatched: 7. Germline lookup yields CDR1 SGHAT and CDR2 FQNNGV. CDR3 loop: CASSGDRVGYGYTF. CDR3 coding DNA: TGTGCCAGCAGCGGCGACAGGGTAGGCTATGGCTACACCTTC.

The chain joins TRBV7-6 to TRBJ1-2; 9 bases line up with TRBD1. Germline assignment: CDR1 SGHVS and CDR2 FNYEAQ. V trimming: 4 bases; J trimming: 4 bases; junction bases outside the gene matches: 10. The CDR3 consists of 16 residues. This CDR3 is CASSSNRGQKGYGYTF. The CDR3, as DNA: TGTGCCAGCAGCTCGAACAGGGGGCAGAAGGGCTATGGCTACACCTTC.

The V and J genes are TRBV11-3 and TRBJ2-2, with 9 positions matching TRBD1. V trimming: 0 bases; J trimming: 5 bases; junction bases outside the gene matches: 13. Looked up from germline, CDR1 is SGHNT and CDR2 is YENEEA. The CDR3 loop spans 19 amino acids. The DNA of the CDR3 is TGTGCCAGCAGCTTAGATTTGCTGCAAGGGACAGGGCGTACCGGGGAGCTGTTTTTT. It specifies CASSLDLLQGTGRTGELFF.

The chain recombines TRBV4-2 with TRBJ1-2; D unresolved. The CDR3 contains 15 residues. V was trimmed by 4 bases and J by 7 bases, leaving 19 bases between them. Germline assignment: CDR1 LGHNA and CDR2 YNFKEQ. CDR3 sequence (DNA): TGTGCCAGCAGCCCCCCCGACCCGGGAGGAGGTGGCTACACCTTC. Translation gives CASSPPDPGGGGYTF.

Here the CDR3 DNA reads TGTGCCAGTAGTACCCCCGAGGGCTACGAGCAGTACTTC. Its protein product is CASSTPEGYEQYF. The chain combines TRBV19 with TRBJ2-7, with D possibly matching TRBD2 (5 bases). Germline assignment: CDR1 LNHDA and CDR2 SQIVND (reference sequence). Trimming shortened V by 4 bases and J by 3 bases, and 10 bases separated the two germline ends. The CDR3 is made up of 13 amino acids.

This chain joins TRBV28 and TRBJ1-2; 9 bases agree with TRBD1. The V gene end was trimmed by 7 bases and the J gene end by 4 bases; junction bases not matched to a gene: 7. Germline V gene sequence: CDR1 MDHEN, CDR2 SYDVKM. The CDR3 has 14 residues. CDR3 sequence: CASTYRGRFYGYTF. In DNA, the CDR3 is TGTGCCAGCACCTACAGGGGGCGGTTCTATGGCTACACCTTC.

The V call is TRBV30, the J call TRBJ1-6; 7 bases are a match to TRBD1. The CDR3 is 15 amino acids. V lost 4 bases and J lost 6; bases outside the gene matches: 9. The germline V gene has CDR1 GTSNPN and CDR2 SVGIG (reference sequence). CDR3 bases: TGTGCCTGGACCCACAGGGGCGCGGGTAATTCACCCCTCCACTTT. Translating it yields CAWTHRGAGNSPLHF.

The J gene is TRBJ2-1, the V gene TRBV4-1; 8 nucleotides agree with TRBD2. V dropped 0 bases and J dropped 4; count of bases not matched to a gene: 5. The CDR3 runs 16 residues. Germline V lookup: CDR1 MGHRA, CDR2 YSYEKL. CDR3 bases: TGCGCCAGCAGCCAAGATCTGGGCGGGGGGTACAATGAGCAGTTCTTC. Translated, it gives CASSQDLGGGYNEQFF.

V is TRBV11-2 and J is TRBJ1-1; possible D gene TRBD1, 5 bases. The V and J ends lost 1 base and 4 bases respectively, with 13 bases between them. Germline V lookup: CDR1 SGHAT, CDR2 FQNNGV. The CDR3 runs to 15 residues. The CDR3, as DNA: TGTGCCAGCAGCTTAGTAAGGGGTTCGGGCACTGAAGCTTTCTTT. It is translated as CASSLVRGSGTEAFF.

As DNA, the CDR3 is TGTGCCAGCAGTGACGTCGGGGTACCCTACACCTTC. Its protein is CASSDVGVPYTF. The V and J genes are TRBV6-4 and TRBJ1-2; D call uncertain. Germline CDR1 and CDR2: MRHNA and SNTAGT. Deletions cut 2 bases from V and 10 bases from J, with 11 bases between. The CDR3 length is 12 residues.

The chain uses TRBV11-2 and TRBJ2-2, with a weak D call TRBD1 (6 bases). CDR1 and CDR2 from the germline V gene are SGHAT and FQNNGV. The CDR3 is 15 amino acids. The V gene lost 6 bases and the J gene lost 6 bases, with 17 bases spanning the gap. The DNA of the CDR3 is TGTGCCAGCAGTTCCATAACAGGGTGGCCCGGGGAGCTGTTTTTT. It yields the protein CASSSITGWPGELFF. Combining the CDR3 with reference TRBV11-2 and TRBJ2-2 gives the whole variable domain EAGVAQSPRYKIIEKRQSVAFWCNPISGHATLYWYQQILGQGPKLLIQFQNNGVVDDSQLPKDRFSAERLKGVDSTLKIQPAKLEDSAVYLCASSSITGWPGELFFGEGSRLTVL.